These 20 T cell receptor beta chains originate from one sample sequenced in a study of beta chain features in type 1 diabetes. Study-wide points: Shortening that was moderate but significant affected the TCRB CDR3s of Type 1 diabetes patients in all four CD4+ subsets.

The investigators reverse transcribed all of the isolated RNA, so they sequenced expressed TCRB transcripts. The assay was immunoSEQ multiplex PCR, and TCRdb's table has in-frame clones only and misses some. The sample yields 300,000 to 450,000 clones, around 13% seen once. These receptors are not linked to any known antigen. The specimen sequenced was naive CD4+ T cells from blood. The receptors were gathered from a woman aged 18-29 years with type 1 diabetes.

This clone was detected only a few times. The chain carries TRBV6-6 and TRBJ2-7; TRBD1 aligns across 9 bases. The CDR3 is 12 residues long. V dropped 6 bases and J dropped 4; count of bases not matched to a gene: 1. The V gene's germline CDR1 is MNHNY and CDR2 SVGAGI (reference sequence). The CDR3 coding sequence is TGTGCCAGCAGCGGACAGGGGTACGAGCAGTACTTC. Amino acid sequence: CASSGQGYEQYF.

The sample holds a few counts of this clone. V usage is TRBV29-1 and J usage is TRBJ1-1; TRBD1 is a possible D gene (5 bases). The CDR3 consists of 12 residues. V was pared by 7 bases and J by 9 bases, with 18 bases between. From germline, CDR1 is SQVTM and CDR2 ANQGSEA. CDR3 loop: CSGLDGRGKAFF. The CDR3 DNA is TGCAGCGGCCTTGACGGGCGGGGGAAAGCTTTCTTT.

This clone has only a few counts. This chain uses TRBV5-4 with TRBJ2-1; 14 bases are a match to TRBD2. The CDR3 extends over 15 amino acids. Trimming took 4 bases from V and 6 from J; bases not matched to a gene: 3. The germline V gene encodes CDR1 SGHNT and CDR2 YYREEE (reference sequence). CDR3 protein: CASSIGLAGGNEQFF. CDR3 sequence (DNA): TGTGCCAGCAGCATAGGACTAGCGGGGGGCAATGAGCAGTTCTTC.

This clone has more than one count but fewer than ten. The CDR3 loop reads CASSLFSEQYF. CDR3 bases: TGTGCCAGCAGTTTATTCTCCGAGCAGTACTTC. This chain connects TRBV28 to TRBJ2-7; unclear D gene. The germline gives CDR1 MDHEN, CDR2 SYDVKM. This CDR3 is 11 amino acids long. Trimming cost V 1 base and J 6 bases, with 4 bases left between them. The whole variable domain, filled in from reference TRBV28 and TRBJ2-7, reads DVKVTQSSRYLVKRTGEKVFLECVQDMDHENMFWYRQDPGLGLRLIYFSYDVKMKEKGDIPEGYSVSREKKERFSLILESASTNQTSMYLCASSLFSEQYFGPGTRLTVT.

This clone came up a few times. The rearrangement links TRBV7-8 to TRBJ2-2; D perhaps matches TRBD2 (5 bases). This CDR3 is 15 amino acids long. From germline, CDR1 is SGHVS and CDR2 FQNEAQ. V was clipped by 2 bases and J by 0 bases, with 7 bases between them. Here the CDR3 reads CASSLFGTNTGELFF. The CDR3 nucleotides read TGTGCCAGCAGCTTATTCGGGACGAACACCGGGGAGCTGTTTTTT.

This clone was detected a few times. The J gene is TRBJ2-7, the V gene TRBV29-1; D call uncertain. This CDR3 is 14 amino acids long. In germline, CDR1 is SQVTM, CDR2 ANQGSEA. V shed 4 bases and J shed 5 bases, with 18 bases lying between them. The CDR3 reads CSVALTGGQHEQYF. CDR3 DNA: TGCAGCGTTGCCCTCACCGGTGGGCAACACGAGCAGTACTTC.

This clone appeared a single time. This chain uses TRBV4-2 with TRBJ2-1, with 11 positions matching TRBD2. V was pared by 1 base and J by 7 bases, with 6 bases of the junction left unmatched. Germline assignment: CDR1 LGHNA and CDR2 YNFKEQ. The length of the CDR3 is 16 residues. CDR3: CASSQASSGRFNEQFF. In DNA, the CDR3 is TGTGCCAGCAGCCAAGCTTCTAGCGGGAGGTTTAATGAGCAGTTCTTC.

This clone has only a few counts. The CDR3 sequence: CASRVGYRSHSGANVLTF. The CDR3 bases are TGTGCCAGTAGAGTGGGCTACCGCTCCCACTCTGGGGCCAACGTCCTGACTTTC. The gene calls are TRBV19 and TRBJ2-6; D ambiguous. With 6 bases removed from V and 0 bases from J, the gap between germline ends came to 18 bases. Germline CDR1 reads LNHDA; CDR2 reads SQIVND (reference sequence). CDR3 length: 18 residues.

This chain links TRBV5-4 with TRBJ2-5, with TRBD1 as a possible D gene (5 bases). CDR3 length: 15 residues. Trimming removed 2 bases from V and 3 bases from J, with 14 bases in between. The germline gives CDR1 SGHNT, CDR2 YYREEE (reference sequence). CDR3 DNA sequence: TGTGCCAGCAGCTTAGGGGCCGGACATGAAGAGACCCAGTACTTC. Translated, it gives CASSLGAGHEETQYF.

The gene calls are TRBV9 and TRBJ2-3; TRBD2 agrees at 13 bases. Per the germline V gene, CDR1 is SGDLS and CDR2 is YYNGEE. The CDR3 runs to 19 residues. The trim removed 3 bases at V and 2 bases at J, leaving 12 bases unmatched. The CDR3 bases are TGTGCCAGCAGCGAACTAGCGGGAGGGGAACTCTCAGCCACAGATACGCAGTATTTT. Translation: CASSELAGGELSATDTQYF.

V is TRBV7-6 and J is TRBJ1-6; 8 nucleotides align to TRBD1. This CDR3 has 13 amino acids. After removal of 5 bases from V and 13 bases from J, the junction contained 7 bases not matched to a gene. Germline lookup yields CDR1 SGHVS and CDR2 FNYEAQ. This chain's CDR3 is CASSPIGQGPLHF. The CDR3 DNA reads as TGTGCCAGCAGCCCCATCGGACAGGGCCCCCTCCACTTT.

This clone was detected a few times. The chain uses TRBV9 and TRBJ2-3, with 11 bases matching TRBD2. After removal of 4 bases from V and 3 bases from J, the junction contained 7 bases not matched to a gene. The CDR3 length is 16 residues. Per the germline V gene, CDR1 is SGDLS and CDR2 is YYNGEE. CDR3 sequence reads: CASSSLAGEGTDTQYF. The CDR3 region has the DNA TGTGCCAGCAGCTCACTAGCGGGAGAGGGGACAGATACGCAGTATTTT.

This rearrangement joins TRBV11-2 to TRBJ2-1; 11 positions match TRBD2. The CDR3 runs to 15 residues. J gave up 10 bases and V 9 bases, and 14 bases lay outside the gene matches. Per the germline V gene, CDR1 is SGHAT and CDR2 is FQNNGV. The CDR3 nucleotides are TGTGCCAGTCGGGGGCTAGCGGGAGGACTATGGGAGCAGTTCTTC. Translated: CASRGLAGGLWEQFF.

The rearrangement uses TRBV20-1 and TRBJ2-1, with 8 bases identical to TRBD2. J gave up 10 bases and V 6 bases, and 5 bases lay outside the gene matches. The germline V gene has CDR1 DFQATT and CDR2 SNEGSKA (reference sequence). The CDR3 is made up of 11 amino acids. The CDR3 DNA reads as TGCAGTGCCCCCGGGGGGGCGGAGCAGTTCTTC. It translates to CSAPGGAEQFF.

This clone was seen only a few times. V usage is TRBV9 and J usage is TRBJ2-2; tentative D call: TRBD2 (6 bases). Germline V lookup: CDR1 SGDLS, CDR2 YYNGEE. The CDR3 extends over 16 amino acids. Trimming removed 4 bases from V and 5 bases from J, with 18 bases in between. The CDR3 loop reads CASSTPAGLGTGELFF. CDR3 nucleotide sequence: TGTGCCAGCAGCACCCCTGCGGGGTTAGGAACCGGGGAGCTGTTTTTT.

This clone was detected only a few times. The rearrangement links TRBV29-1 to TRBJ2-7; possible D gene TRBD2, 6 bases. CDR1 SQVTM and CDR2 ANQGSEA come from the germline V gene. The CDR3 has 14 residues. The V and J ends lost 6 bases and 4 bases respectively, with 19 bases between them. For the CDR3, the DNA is TGCAGCGTCATAGTTCGGGAGAAGTATTACGAGCAGTACTTC. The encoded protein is CSVIVREKYYEQYF.

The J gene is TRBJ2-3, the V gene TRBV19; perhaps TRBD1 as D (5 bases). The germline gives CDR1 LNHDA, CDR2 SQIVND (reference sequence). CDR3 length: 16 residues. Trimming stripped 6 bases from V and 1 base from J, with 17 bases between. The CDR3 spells CASRVRGAVGTDTQYF. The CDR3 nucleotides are TGTGCCAGTAGGGTTCGTGGGGCCGTGGGCACAGATACGCAGTATTTT.

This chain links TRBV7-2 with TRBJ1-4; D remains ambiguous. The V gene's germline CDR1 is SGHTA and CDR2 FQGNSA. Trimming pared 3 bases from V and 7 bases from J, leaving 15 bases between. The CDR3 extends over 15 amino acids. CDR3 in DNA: TGTGCCAGCAGCTTCGGGAGCCCGAGGAGTGAAAAACTGTTTTTT. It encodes CASSFGSPRSEKLFF.

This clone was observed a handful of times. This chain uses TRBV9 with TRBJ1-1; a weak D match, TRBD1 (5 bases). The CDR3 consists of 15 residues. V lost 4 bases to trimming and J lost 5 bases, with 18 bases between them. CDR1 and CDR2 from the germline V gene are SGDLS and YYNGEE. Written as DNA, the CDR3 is TGTGCCAGCAGCCCAGTAGCGGGACGATGGACTGAAGCTTTCTTT. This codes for CASSPVAGRWTEAFF.

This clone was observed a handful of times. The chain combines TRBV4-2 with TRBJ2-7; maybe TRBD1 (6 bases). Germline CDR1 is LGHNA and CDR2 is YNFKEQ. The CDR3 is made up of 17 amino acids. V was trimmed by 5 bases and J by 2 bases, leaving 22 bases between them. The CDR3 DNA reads TGTGCCAGCAGCGAAGTAGGGGGTGAAGCGGCCACCTACGAGCAGTACTTC. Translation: CASSEVGGEAATYEQYF.